This TCR beta chain was found in a study of OX40 agonist ivuxolimab in advanced cancers. Study-level information: Each dose-escalation patient presented with hepatocellular carcinoma, melanoma, renal cell or head and neck cancer.

The assay was immunoSEQ multiplex PCR, and TCRdb's table has in-frame clones only and misses some. The repertoire holds about 68,000 clones, with over 75% as singletons. Overall study results and limits: People who partly responded at 0.1-3.0 mg/kg had some of the least clonal expansion seen. The average count of expanded clones was higher among CD8+ T cells than among CD4+.

The CDR3 is 16 residues long. Trimming shortened V by 1 base and J by 6 bases, and 16 bases separated the two germline ends. Germline CDR1 and CDR2: SEHNR and FQNEAQ (reference sequence). Comment on this clone: Its antigen is not known.

This clonotype originated in an adult with an advanced solid tumor such as melanoma, head and neck, liver or kidney cancer. V gene TRBV7-9 combines with J gene TRBJ2-1, with D possibly being TRBD2 (6 bases). The starting material was CD4+ or CD8+ T cells sorted from blood, obtained in a trial of the OX40 agonist ivuxolimab. In DNA form, the CDR3 reads TGTGCCAGCAGCTTAGTTGGATGGGGGGAAAGCAATGAGCAGTTCTTC. Translating gives CASSLVGWGESNEQFF.